The clone carrying this T cell receptor beta chain was observed a handful of times. This sample was taken from a study of blood T cells in healthy people across ages. The use of a sample-barcoded 5' primer and a J-beta primer mix characterized a second PCR of about 7 to 12 cycles. A 12-random-nucleotide template-switch adaptor tagged each cDNA molecule. TCRdb independently ran MiXCR on the 5' RACE reads; one entry per CDR3 protein. The table lists around 670,000 distinct CDR3 sequences, under 30% of them singletons. This CDR3 region has 16 residues. Germline V CDR1 and CDR2: LGHDT, YNNKEL (reference sequence). Trimming left V 1 base short and J 2 bases short, with 11 bases between.

The sample comprised blood. This receptor was taken from a woman of 80 years or more in good health. This rearrangement joins TRBV3-1 to TRBJ2-2; TRBD1 might be the D (5 bases). CDR3 in DNA: TGTGCCAGCAGCCAAGCGGTTGGGGCCAACACCGGGGAGCTGTTTTTT. It encodes CASSQAVGANTGELFF.